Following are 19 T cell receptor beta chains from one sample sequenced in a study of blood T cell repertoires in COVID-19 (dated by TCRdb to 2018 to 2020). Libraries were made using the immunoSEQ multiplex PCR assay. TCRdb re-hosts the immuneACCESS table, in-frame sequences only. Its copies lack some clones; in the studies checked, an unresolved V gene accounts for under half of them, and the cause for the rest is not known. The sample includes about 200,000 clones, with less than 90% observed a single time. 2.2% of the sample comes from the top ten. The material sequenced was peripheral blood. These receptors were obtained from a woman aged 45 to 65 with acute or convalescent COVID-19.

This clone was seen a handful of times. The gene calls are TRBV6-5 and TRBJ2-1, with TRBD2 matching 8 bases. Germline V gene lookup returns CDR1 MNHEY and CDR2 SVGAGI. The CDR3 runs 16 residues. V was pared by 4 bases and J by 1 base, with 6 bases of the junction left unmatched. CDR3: CASSSLAGKSYNEQFF. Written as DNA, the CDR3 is TGTGCCAGCAGTTCTTTAGCGGGAAAGTCCTACAATGAGCAGTTCTTC.

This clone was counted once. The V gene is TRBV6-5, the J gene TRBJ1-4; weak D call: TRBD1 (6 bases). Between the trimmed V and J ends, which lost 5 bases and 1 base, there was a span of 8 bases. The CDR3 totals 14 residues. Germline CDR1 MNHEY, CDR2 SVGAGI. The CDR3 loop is CASSTGLTNEKLFF. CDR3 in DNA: TGTGCCAGCAGTACAGGGTTAACTAATGAAAAACTGTTTTTT.

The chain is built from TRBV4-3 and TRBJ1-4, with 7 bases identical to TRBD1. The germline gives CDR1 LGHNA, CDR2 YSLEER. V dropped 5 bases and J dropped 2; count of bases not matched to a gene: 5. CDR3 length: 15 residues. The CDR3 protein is CASSEPGQTNEKLFF. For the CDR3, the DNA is TGCGCCAGCAGCGAACCGGGACAGACTAATGAAAAACTGTTTTTT.

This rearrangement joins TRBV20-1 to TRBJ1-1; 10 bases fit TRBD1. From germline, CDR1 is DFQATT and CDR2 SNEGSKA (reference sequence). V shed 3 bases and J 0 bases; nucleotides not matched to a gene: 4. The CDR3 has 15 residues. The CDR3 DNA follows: TGCAGTGCTAGTCCCGGGACAGGGGTGAACACTGAAGCTTTCTTT. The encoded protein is CSASPGTGVNTEAFF.

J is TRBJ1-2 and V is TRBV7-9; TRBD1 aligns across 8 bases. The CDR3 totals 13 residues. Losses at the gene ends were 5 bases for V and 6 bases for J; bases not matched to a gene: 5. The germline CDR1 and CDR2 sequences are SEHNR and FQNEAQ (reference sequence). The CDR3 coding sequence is TGTGCCAGCAGCGGACAGGGAGACGATGGCTACACCTTC. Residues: CASSGQGDDGYTF.

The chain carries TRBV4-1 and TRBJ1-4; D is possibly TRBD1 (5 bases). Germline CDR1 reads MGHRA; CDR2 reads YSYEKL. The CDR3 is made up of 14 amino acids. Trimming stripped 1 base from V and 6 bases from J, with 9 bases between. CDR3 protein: CASSQGTQDEKLFF. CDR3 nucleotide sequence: TGCGCCAGCAGCCAAGGGACACAGGATGAAAAACTGTTTTTT.

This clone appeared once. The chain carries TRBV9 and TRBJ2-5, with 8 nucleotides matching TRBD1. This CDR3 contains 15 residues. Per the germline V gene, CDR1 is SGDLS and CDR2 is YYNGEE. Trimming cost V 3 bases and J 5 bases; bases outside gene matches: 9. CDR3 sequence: CASSANSGGAETQYF. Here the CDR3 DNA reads TGTGCCAGCAGCGCCAACTCAGGGGGCGCGGAGACCCAGTACTTC. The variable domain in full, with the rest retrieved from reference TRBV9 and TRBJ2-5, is DSGVTQTPKHLITATGQRVTLRCSPRSGDLSVYWYQQSLDQGLQFLIQYYNGEERAKGNILERFSAQQFPDLHSELNLSSLELGDSALYFCASSANSGGAETQYFGPGTRLLVL.

The CDR3 region has the DNA TGTGCCAGCAGCCAAGAAGGGTCGGGGGAGACCGGGGAGCTGTTTTTT. This translates into CASSQEGSGETGELFF. V gene TRBV3-1 (or the pseudogene TRBV3-2) combines with J gene TRBJ2-2; perhaps TRBD2 as D (6 bases). This CDR3 has 16 amino acids. V shed 0 bases and J shed 5 bases, with 13 bases lying between them. Germline CDR1 reads LGHDT; CDR2 reads YNNKEL (reference sequence).

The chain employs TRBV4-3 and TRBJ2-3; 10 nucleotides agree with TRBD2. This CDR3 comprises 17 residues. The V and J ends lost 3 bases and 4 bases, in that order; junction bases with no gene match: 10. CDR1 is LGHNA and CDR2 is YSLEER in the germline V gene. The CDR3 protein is CASSHLTGLADSDTQYF. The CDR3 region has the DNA TGCGCCAGCAGCCATCTTACCGGACTAGCGGATTCAGATACGCAGTATTTT.

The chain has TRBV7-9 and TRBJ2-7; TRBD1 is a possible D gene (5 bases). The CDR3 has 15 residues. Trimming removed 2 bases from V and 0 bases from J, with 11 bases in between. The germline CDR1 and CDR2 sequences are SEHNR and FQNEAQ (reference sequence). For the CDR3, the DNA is TGTGCCAGCAGCTTATGGGTGGGGCACTCCTACGAGCAGTACTTC. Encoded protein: CASSLWVGHSYEQYF.

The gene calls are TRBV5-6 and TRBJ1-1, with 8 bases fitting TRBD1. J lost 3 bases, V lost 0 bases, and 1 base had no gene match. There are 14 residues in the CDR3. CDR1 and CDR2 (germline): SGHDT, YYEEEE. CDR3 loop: CASSLGTGYTEAFF. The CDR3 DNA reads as TGTGCCAGCAGCTTGGGGACAGGGTACACTGAAGCTTTCTTT.

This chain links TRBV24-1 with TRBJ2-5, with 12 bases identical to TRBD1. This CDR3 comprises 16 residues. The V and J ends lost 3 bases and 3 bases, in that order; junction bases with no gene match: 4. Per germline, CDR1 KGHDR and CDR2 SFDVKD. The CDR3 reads CATSDLGQGAKETQYF. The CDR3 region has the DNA TGTGCCACCAGTGATCTGGGACAGGGGGCGAAAGAGACCCAGTACTTC.

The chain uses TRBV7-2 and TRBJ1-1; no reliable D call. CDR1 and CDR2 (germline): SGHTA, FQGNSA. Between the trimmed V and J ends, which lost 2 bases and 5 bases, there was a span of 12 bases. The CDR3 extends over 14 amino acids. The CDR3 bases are TGTGCCAGCAGCTTAACATTGGCGGCTACTGAAGCTTTCTTT. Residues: CASSLTLAATEAFF.

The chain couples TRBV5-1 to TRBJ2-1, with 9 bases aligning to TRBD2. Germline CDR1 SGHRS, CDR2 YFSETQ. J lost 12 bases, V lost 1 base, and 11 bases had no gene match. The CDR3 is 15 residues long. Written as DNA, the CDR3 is TGCGCCAGCAGCTTGTCATTAGCGGGAGAAGGTGGGCAGTTCTTC. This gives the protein CASSLSLAGEGGQFF.

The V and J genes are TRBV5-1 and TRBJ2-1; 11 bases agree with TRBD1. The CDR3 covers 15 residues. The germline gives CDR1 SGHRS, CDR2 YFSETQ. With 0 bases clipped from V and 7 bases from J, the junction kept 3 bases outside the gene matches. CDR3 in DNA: TGCGCCAGCAGCTTGGGGACAGGGGGCGGAAATGAGCAGTTCTTC. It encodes CASSLGTGGGNEQFF.

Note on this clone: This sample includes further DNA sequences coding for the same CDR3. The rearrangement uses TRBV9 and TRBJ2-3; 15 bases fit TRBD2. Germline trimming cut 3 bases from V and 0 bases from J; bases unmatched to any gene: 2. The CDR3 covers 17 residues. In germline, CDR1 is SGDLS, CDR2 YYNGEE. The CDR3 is CASSAGLAGGSTDTQYF. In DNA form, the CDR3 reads TGTGCCAGCAGCGCGGGACTAGCGGGGGGTAGCACAGATACGCAGTATTTT.

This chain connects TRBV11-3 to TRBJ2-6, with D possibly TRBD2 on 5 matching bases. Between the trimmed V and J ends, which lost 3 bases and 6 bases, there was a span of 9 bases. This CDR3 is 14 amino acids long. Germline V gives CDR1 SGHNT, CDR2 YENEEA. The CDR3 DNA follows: TGTGCCAGCAGCTTCCGGGGTTCGGCCAACGTCCTGACTTTC. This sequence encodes CASSFRGSANVLTF.

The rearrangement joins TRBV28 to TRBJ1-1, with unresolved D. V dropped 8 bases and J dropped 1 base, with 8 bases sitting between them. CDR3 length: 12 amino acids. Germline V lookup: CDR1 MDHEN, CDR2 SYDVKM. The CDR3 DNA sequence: TGTGCCAGCCCTTCTCCGAACACTGAAGCTTTCTTT. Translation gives CASPSPNTEAFF. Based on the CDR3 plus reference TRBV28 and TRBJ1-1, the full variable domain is DVKVTQSSRYLVKRTGEKVFLECVQDMDHENMFWYRQDPGLGLRLIYFSYDVKMKEKGDIPEGYSVSREKKERFSLILESASTNQTSMYLCASPSPNTEAFFGQGTRLTVV.

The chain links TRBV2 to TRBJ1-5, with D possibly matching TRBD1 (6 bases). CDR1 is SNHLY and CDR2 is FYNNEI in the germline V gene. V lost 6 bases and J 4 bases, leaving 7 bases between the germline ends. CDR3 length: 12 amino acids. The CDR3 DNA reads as TGTGCCAGCAGGGGGGCAAATCAGCCCCAGCATTTT. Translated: CASRGANQPQHF.